This T cell receptor beta chain was observed in a study of T cells in Graves' hyperthyroidism and ophthalmopathy. RNA transcripts served as the template for amplifying TCR beta CDR3 regions. HTBI primers drove first-round RT-PCR of the TCR CDR3. Using its own MiXCR run on the multiplex PCR reads, TCRdb lists one record per CDR3 protein. The table includes fewer than 650,000 distinct CDR3 sequences, 14% detected once. Germline V gene sequence: CDR1 MNHNS, CDR2 SASEGT. V was pared by 5 bases and J by 0 bases, with 6 bases of the junction left unmatched. The CDR3 consists of 15 residues. Around 10 ml fresh peripheral blood yielded the PBMCs. The sample holds many counts of this clonotype.

The clonotype originates from a woman in her thirties or forties with Graves' hyperthyroidism. This rearrangement joins TRBV6-1 to TRBJ1-2; 7 positions match TRBD1. Input material: blood. The CDR3, as DNA: TGTGCCAGCAGTTCCGTAGACAGGGCTAACTATGGCTACACCTTC. Encoded protein: CASSSVDRANYGYTF.